This is a list of T cell receptor beta chains from one sample in a study of Tregs in tolerant kidney transplant recipients. The table came from immunoSEQ multiplex PCR; TCRdb's copy has only in-frame clones and leaves some out. The sample yields around 50,000 clones, around 93% seen once. This material consisted of CD8+ T cells from blood (PBMCs), taken 24 months after the transplant. All receptors come from a human patient who received a combined kidney and bone marrow transplant. A subset of T cells may come from the graft donor. CDR3s include the opening cysteine and the closing phenylalanine or tryptophan. The D gene is left open where the match is weak. Only some rows state a clone size, as once, few, many or a class for expanded clones.

length | J | size | D | V | CDR3 | DNA
16 | TRBJ2-2 | . | . | TRBV9 | CASSEQGFGNTGELFF | TGTGCCAGCAGCGAACAGGGCTTTGGGAACACCGGGGAGCTGTTTTTT
15 | TRBJ2-1 | . | TRBD2 | TRBV13 | CASSLGLAANRRQFF | TGTGCCAGCAGCCTCGGACTAGCGGCCAACCGGCGGCAGTTCTTC
14 | TRBJ1-1 | . | TRBD1 | TRBV28 | CASSWTGGDTEAFF | TGTGCCAGCAGCTGGACAGGGGGGGACACTGAAGCTTTCTTT
14 | TRBJ2-7 | . | . | TRBV7-9 | CASSPKGELYEQYF | TGTGCCAGCAGCCCGAAGGGGGAGCTCTACGAGCAGTACTTC
14 | TRBJ2-7 | . | TRBD1 | TRBV13 | CASSPGTGTHEQYF | TGTGCCAGCAGCCCCGGGACAGGGACACACGAGCAGTACTTC
18 | TRBJ1-6 | . | . | TRBV27 | CASSYSGIPDSYNSPLHF | TGTGCCAGCAGCTATTCAGGGATCCCCGACTCCTATAATTCCCCCCTCCACTTT
15 | TRBJ1-5 | once | . | TRBV30 | CAWSSVGGAGQPQHF | TGTGCCTGGAGTTCGGTTGGGGGGGCAGGTCAGCCCCAGCATTTT
15 | TRBJ2-7 | . | TRBD1 | TRBV4-1 | CASSPWGGGQYEQYF | TGCGCCAGCAGCCCCTGGGGTGGGGGACAGTACGAGCAGTACTTC
15 | TRBJ1-2 | . | . | TRBV5-6 | CASSFGPQPNYGYTF | TGTGCCAGCAGCTTCGGTCCGCAACCTAACTATGGCTACACCTTC
14 | TRBJ2-7 | . | . | TRBV13 | CASSIGLVSYEQYF | TGTGCCAGCAGCATAGGGCTAGTCTCCTACGAGCAGTACTTC
13 | TRBJ2-1 | once | . | TRBV5-4 | CASSFRSYNEQFF | TGTGCCAGCAGCTTCCGGAGCTACAATGAGCAGTTCTTC
14 | TRBJ2-2 | . | . | TRBV7-9 | CASSKPGNTGELFF | TGTGCCAGCAGTAAACCGGGGAACACCGGGGAGCTGTTTTTT
18 | TRBJ2-2 | . | . | TRBV11-3 | CASSPEPTGHTYTGELFF | TGTGCCAGCAGCCCCGAACCAACAGGACATACCTACACCGGGGAGCTGTTTTTT
16 | TRBJ2-1 | . | . | TRBV7-3 | CASSRGSSSSYNEQFF | TGTGCCAGCAGCCGGGGGAGCTCGAGCTCCTACAATGAGCAGTTCTTC
15 | TRBJ2-3 | . | . | TRBV13 | CASSLLADSTDTQYF | TGTGCCAGCAGCTTGTTAGCGGATAGCACAGATACGCAGTATTTT
14 | TRBJ2-7 | . | TRBD2 | TRBV27 | CASSSGTRGYEQYF | TGTGCCAGCAGTTCCGGGACTAGGGGCTACGAGCAGTACTTC
15 | TRBJ2-7 | . | TRBD1 | TRBV28 | CASSWGQGVVYEQYF | TGTGCCAGCAGTTGGGGACAGGGTGTCGTCTACGAGCAGTACTTC
19 | TRBJ2-6 | . | . | TRBV4-1 | CASSRLAGGWFSGANVLTF | TGCGCCAGCAGCCGTCTGGCTGGGGGCTGGTTCTCTGGGGCCAACGTCCTGACTTTC
16 | TRBJ2-7 | . | TRBD2 | TRBV5-6 | CASSFPSGRRHYEQYF | TGTGCCAGCAGCTTCCCTAGCGGGAGACGGCACTACGAGCAGTACTTC
17 | TRBJ2-2 | few | . | TRBV9 | CASSVARHGTNTGELFF | TGTGCCAGCAGCGTAGCCCGACACGGAACGAACACCGGGGAGCTGTTTTTT
18 | TRBJ2-1 | . | TRBD2 | TRBV7-2 | CASSQNPGLAGYMGEQFF | TGTGCCAGCAGTCAAAATCCGGGACTAGCGGGGTATATGGGTGAGCAGTTCTTC
16 | TRBJ2-1 | . | TRBD2 | TRBV6-4 | CASSLSAGGVYNEQFF | TGTGCCAGCAGCCTATCGGCGGGGGGCGTCTACAATGAGCAGTTCTTC
13 | TRBJ2-7 | . | TRBD1 | TRBV6-1 | CASRSTGGYEQYF | TGTGCCAGCAGGTCTACAGGGGGCTACGAGCAGTACTTC
13 | TRBJ1-2 | . | . | TRBV4-2 | CASSQGQNYGYTF | TGTGCCAGCAGCCAAGGACAGAACTATGGCTACACCTTC
16 | TRBJ2-7 | . | TRBD1 | TRBV11-2 | CASSFPSRDRAYEQYF | TGTGCCAGCAGCTTCCCATCCCGGGACAGGGCCTACGAGCAGTACTTC
14 | TRBJ1-1 | . | . | TRBV11-3 | CASSLGGMNTEAFF | TGTGCCAGCAGCTTGGGGGGGATGAACACTGAAGCTTTCTTT
16 | TRBJ2-5 | . | TRBD1 | TRBV11-2 | CASSLRFRGLGETQYF | TGTGCCAGCAGCTTAAGGTTCAGGGGGCTAGGGGAGACCCAGTACTTC
16 | TRBJ2-7 | few | TRBD2 | TRBV5-1 | CASSQGLAEPPYEQYF | TGCGCCAGCAGCCAAGGACTAGCTGAACCTCCCTACGAGCAGTACTTC
18 | TRBJ2-3 | . | TRBD2 | TRBV5-4 | CASSPGLLSPASTDTQYF | TGTGCCAGCAGCCCGGGACTATTATCCCCCGCGAGTACAGATACGCAGTATTTT
16 | TRBJ2-7 | . | TRBD2 | TRBV29-1 | CSVSGTSGKSSYEQYF | TGCAGCGTCTCCGGGACTAGCGGGAAGAGTTCCTACGAGCAGTACTTC
14 | TRBJ2-5 | . | TRBD1 | TRBV28 | CASTRDRGYETQYF | TGTGCCAGCACCCGGGACAGGGGGTATGAGACCCAGTACTTC
17 | TRBJ2-3 | . | . | TRBV18 | CASSPGESIPRTDTQYF | TGTGCCAGCTCACCGGGCGAGTCCATACCACGCACAGATACGCAGTATTTT
14 | TRBJ2-7 | . | TRBD1 | TRBV13 | CASSLGQGAYEQYF | TGTGCCAGCAGCTTGGGACAGGGGGCCTACGAGCAGTACTTC
17 | TRBJ2-7 | few | TRBD2 | TRBV6-4 | CASNFGTSGRTTYEQYF | TGTGCCAGCAACTTCGGTACTAGCGGGAGGACAACCTACGAGCAGTACTTC
14 | TRBJ2-1 | once | TRBD2 | TRBV7-6 | CASSKGTSGSEQFF | TGTGCCAGCAGCAAAGGGACTAGCGGGAGTGAGCAGTTCTTC